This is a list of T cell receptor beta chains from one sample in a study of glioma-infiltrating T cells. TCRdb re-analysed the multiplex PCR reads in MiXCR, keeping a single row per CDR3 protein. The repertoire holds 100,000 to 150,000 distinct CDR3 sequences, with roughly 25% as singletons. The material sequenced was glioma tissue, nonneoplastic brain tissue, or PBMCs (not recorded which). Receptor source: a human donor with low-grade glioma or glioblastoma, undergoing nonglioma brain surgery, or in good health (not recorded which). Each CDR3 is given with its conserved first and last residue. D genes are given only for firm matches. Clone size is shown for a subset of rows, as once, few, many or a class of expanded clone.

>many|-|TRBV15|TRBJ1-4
CATSRDRGAGTDTNEKLFF
TGTGCCACCAGCAGAGATAGGGGGGCCGGGACCGATACGAATGAAAAACTGTTTTTT
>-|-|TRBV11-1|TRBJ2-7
CASSPRGNMEEQYF
TGTGCCAGCAGCCCAAGGGGGAACATGGAGGAGCAGTACTTC
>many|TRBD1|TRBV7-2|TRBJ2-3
CASSVTGGGDTQYF
TGTGCCAGCAGCGTGACAGGGGGTGGAGATACGCAGTATTTT
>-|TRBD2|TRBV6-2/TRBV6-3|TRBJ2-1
CASSYSKIRRAGAGGYNEQFF
TGTGCCAGCAGTTACTCGAAGATTCGTCGAGCGGGAGCCGGCGGCTACAATGAGCAGTTCTTC
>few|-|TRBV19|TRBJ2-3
CASRLQGNQADTQYF
TGTGCCAGTAGATTACAGGGAAATCAGGCAGATACGCAGTATTTT
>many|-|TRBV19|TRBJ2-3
CASSPDRTADTQYF
TGTGCCAGTAGCCCAGACAGAACTGCAGATACGCAGTATTTT
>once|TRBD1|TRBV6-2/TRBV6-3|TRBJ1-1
CASSYPGTGGGEAYF
TGTGCCAGTAGTTACCCCGGGACAGGGGGCGGTGAAGCCTACTTT
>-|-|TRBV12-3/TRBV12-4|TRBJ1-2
CASSLAWGPPNYGYTF
TGTGCCAGCAGTTTAGCGTGGGGACCTCCAAACTATGGCTACACCTTC
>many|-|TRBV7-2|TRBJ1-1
CASSLAGQTNAEAFF
TGTGCCAGCAGCTTAGCAGGACAGACGAACGCTGAAGCTTTCTTT
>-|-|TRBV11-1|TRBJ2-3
CASSSDYTDTQYF
TGTGCCAGCAGCTCGGACTACACAGATACGCAGTATTTT
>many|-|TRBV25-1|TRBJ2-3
CASTGGPISDTQYF
TGTGCCAGCACTGGGGGGCCGATAAGTGATACGCAGTATTTT
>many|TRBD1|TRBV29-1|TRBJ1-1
CSVGTGNMNTEAFF
TGCAGCGTCGGGACAGGGAATATGAACACTGAAGCTTTCTTT
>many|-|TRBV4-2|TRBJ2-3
CASSQDVDTQYF
TGTGCCAGCAGCCAAGATGTAGATACGCAGTATTTT
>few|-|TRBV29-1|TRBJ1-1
CSARMTGIHTEAFF
TGCAGCGCTCGGATGACAGGAATTCACACTGAAGCTTTCTTT
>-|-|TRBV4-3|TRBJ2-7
CASSQAFGAYEQYF
TGCGCCAGCAGCCAAGCATTTGGAGCCTACGAGCAGTACTTC
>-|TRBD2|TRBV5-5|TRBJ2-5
CASSPREGGTQYF
TGTGCCAGCAGCCCACGGGAGGGGGGGACCCAGTACTTC
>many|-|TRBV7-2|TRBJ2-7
CASSPGPQVYEQYF
TGTGCCAGCAGCCCCGGGCCTCAGGTCTACGAGCAGTACTTC
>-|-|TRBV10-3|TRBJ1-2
CAISLSLLGNPSYGYTF
TGTGCCATCAGCCTATCCCTGCTGGGGAATCCGTCCTATGGCTACACCTTC
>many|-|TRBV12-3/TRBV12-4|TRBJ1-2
CASRKNQGIYGYTF
TGTGCCAGCAGAAAGAATCAGGGAATTTATGGCTACACCTTC
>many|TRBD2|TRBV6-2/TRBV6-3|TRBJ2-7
CASSYTLGLAGVHEQYF
TGTGCCAGCAGTTACACGCTCGGACTAGCGGGAGTCCACGAGCAGTACTTC
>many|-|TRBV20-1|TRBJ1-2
CSAFTGGYGYTF
TGCAGTGCTTTTACGGGGGGGTATGGCTACACCTTC
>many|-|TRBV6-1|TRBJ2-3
CASSYQLATDTQYF
TGTGCCAGCAGTTATCAGCTAGCCACAGATACGCAGTATTTT
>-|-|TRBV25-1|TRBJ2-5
CASSMYQETKYF
TGTGCCAGCAGTATGTACCAAGAGACCAAGTACTTC
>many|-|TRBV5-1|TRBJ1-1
CASSEGPSGTEAFF
TGCGCCAGCAGCGAGGGACCGTCGGGCACTGAAGCTTTCTTT
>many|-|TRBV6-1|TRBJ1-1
CASSVSGSFTEAFF
TGTGCCAGCAGTGTAAGCGGGTCCTTCACTGAAGCTTTCTTT
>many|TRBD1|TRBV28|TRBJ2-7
CASSWDSGQYF
TGTGCCAGCAGTTGGGACAGCGGGCAGTACTTC
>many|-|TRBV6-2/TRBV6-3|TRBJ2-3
CASSYSTVNTDTQYF
TGTGCCAGCAGTTACTCCACGGTTAACACAGATACGCAGTATTTT
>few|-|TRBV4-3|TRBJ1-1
CASSQEVLQGGWGNTEAFF
TGCGCCAGCAGCCAAGAGGTCCTCCAGGGCGGATGGGGGAACACTGAAGCTTTCTTT
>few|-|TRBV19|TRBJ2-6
CASGQTGANVLTF
TGTGCCTCTGGCCAGACTGGGGCCAACGTCCTGACTTTC
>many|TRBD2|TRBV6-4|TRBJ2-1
CASSEIGTSGSNEQFF
TGTGCCAGCAGCGAGATAGGGACTAGCGGGAGCAATGAGCAGTTCTTC
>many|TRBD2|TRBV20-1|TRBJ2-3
CSADGLAGGGLTQYF
TGCAGTGCCGACGGGCTAGCGGGAGGAGGCCTTACGCAGTATTTT
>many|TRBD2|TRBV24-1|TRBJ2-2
CATSEYSGRLDTGELFF
TGTGCCACCAGTGAATATAGCGGGAGGTTGGACACCGGGGAGCTGTTTTTT
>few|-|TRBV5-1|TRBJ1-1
CASSGDNLNTEAFF
TGCGCCAGCAGCGGCGACAACTTGAACACTGAAGCTTTCTTT
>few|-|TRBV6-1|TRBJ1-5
CASSGGLAASTDTQHF
TGTGCCAGCAGTGGGGGGCTAGCGGCTAGCACAGATACGCAGCATTTT
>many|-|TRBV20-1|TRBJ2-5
CSAQGPETQYF
TGCAGTGCTCAGGGCCCGGAGACCCAGTACTTC
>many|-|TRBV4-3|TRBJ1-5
CASSQAGDQPQHF
TGCGCCAGCAGCCAAGCGGGAGATCAGCCCCAGCATTTT
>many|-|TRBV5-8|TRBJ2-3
CASSLYLAGADTQYF
TGTGCCAGCAGCTTGTACCTAGCAGGCGCAGATACGCAGTATTTT
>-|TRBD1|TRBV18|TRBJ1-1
CPSSPQGAVEAFF
TGTCCCAGCTCACCACAGGGGGCGGTTGAAGCTTTCTTT
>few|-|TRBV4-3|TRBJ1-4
CASSQDRDTNEKLFF
TGCGCCAGCAGCCAAGATAGGGACACTAATGAAAAACTGTTTTTT
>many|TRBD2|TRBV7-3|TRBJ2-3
CASSSSSGRGRTDTQYF
TGTGCCAGCAGCTCCAGTAGCGGGAGGGGACGCACAGATACGCAGTATTTT
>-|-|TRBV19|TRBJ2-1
CASSMGTWSGGNEQFF
TGTGCCAGTAGTATGGGGACGTGGTCAGGCGGCAATGAGCAGTTCTTC
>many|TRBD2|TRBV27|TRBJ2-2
CASSLRSAGPNTGELFF
TGTGCCAGCAGTTTAAGATCAGCGGGGCCAAACACCGGGGAGCTGTTTTTT
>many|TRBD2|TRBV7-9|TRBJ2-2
CASSLALGTSTGELFF
TGTGCCAGCAGCTTAGCGCTAGGGACTAGCACCGGGGAGCTGTTTTTT
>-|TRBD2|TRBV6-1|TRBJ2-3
CASSGTSVSIDTQYF
TGTGCCAGCAGTGGAACTAGCGTTAGCATAGATACGCAGTATTTT
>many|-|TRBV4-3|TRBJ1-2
CASSHTLGANYGYTF
TGCGCCAGCAGCCACACCTTGGGGGCTAACTATGGCTACACCTTC
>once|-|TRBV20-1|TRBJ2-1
CSARGEVTDNEQFF
TGCAGTGCTAGAGGGGAGGTAACCGACAATGAGCAGTTCTTC
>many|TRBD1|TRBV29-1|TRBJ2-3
CSVDGQGLDTQYF
TGCAGCGTTGACGGACAGGGGTTAGATACGCAGTATTTT